The present T cell receptor (beta chain) was sequenced within a study of beta chain features in type 1 diabetes. The sample holds a few counts of this clone. Antigen specificity is unknown. Only one heparinised blood draw was taken per donor, and its volume averaged about 116 mL. With 3 bases clipped from V and 3 bases from J, the junction kept 10 bases outside the gene matches. The CDR3 extends over 16 amino acids. In germline, CDR1 is SGDLS, CDR2 YYNGEE. Findings and limits, study-wide: TCRB CDR3s were moderately but significantly shorter in Type 1 diabetes patients in all four CD4+ subsets.

Sequencing targeted expressed TCRB transcripts, as all isolated RNA had been reverse transcribed. Repertoires were generated with immunoSEQ multiplex PCR, while TCRdb's copy carries only in-frame clones and drops some. The table records hundreds of thousands of clones, 10% to 15% of them present only once. This TCR derives from a man in his late teens or twenties with type 1 diabetes. V gene TRBV9 combines with J gene TRBJ2-3; TRBD2 aligns across 7 bases. Material: naive CD4+ T cells from blood. CDR3 sequence reads: CASSAPLGGVTDTQYF. In DNA, the CDR3 is TGTGCCAGCAGCGCCCCCTTGGGGGGGGTGACAGATACGCAGTATTTT.